These 25 T cell receptor beta chains came from one sample sequenced in a study of STAT3 mutations in large granular lymphocyte leukemia (dated by TCRdb to the late 2010s). What the research found in general, with its limitations: At least one immunodominant TCRbeta clonotype was present in every T-LGLL patient, and multiple immunodominant subclonotypes appeared in about half of the T-LGLL patients.

Receptor amplification or capture employed the immunoSEQ multiplex PCR assay. The table comes from immuneACCESS by way of TCRdb, which keeps in-frame sequences with V and J called. Part of the clones is missing from these tables; in studies checked, under half for an unresolved V gene and the rest for unknown reasons. The sample yields 1,500 to 1,900 clones; about three quarters were counted once. The ten largest clones represent approximately 39% of the sample. For these TCRs, the target antigens are not known. Specimen: peripheral blood mononuclear cells. These receptors all come from a man between 50 and 59 years old with T-cell large granular lymphocyte leukemia. Some clones in this sample may be carry-over from other donors' samples. The age is the age at diagnosis.

The rearrangement uses TRBV7-9 and TRBJ2-1; 8 bases fit TRBD2. This CDR3 region has 16 residues. With 1 base clipped from V and 8 bases from J, the junction kept 10 bases outside the gene matches. The germline V gene has CDR1 SEHNR and CDR2 FQNEAQ (reference sequence). CDR3 residues: CASSLDRAGVSDEQFF. Written as DNA, the CDR3 is TGTGCCAGCAGCTTAGACCGAGCGGGAGTGTCGGATGAGCAGTTCTTC.

The V gene is TRBV5-5, the J gene TRBJ2-3; 9 nucleotides line up with TRBD2. The V and J ends lost 4 bases and 4 bases, in that order; junction bases with no gene match: 10. The CDR3 length is 16 residues. Per germline, CDR1 SGHKS and CDR2 YYEKEE (reference sequence). The CDR3 bases are TGTGCCAGCAGCCCCTGGCGGGGGGGCCTCCCAGATACGCAGTATTTT. Residues: CASSPWRGGLPDTQYF.

The gene calls are TRBV13 and TRBJ2-7; tentatively, D is TRBD2 (5 bases). This CDR3 region has 14 residues. Germline CDR1 is PRHDT and CDR2 is FYEKMQ (reference sequence). Trimming removed 3 bases at V and 3 bases at J, with 12 bases between. DNA for the CDR3: TGTGCCAGCAGCTTGGGGAGCCCCTTCTACGAGCAGTACTTC. Amino acid sequence: CASSLGSPFYEQYF.

This clone was observed a few times. The chain is built from TRBV5-6 and TRBJ2-2; D unresolved. The V gene's germline CDR1 is SGHDT and CDR2 YYEEEE. V was cut by 2 bases and J by 6 bases, with 5 bases left in between. The CDR3 has 12 amino acids. CDR3 loop: CASSFGSGELFF. The CDR3 bases are TGTGCCAGCAGCTTCGGCTCCGGGGAGCTGTTTTTT. The whole variable domain, filled in from reference TRBV5-6 and TRBJ2-2, reads DAGVTQSPTHLIKTRGQQVTLRCSPKSGHDTVSWYQQALGQGPQFIFQYYEEEERQRGNFPDRFSGHQFPNYSSELNVNALLLGDSALYLCASSFGSGELFFGEGSRLTVL.

In this sample, this clone is large. The chain combines TRBV4-3 with TRBJ2-1; D is possibly TRBD1 (5 bases). The CDR3 sequence is 13 residues long. The germline V gene encodes CDR1 LGHNA and CDR2 YSLEER. Trimming cost V 3 bases and J 7 bases, with 10 bases left between them. The CDR3 sequence: CASSHQGYNEQFF. For the CDR3, the DNA is TGCGCCAGCAGCCACCAGGGTTATAATGAGCAGTTCTTC.

Here the CDR3 DNA reads TGTGCCAGCAGCTTCGGGGACAGGGGGCGAAGCGGCTACACCTTC. This translates into CASSFGDRGRSGYTF. V and J are TRBV5-4 and TRBJ1-2; 12 bases are shared with TRBD1. Germline CDR1 reads SGHNT; CDR2 reads YYREEE (reference sequence). CDR3 length: 15 amino acids. With V trimmed by 2 bases and J by 8 bases, 7 bases remained unmatched. The whole variable domain, remainder taken from reference TRBV5-4 and TRBJ1-2, is ETGVTQSPTHLIKTRGQQVTLRCSSQSGHNTVSWYQQALGQGPQFIFQYYREEENGRGNFPPRFSGLQFPNYSSELNVNALELDDSALYLCASSFGDRGRSGYTFGSGTRLTVV.

By sample fraction, this clone is large. The chain is built from TRBV27 and TRBJ2-5, with D possibly being TRBD1 or TRBD2 (7 bases each). This CDR3 is built from 16 residues. V gave up 3 bases and J gave up 0 bases, with 14 bases separating them. Germline values: CDR1 MNHEY, CDR2 SMNVEV (reference sequence). The CDR3 spells CASSLRAGGDQETQYF. CDR3 DNA sequence: TGTGCCAGCAGTTTGAGGGCAGGGGGGGACCAAGAGACCCAGTACTTC.

The chain has TRBV30 and TRBJ1-3; no clear D gene. Germline CDR1 GTSNPN, CDR2 SVGIG (reference sequence). CDR3 length: 15 amino acids. The V end was cut by 0 bases, the J end by 4 bases, with 13 bases between. The CDR3 DNA follows: TGTGCCTGGAGTGTATTAGATAACTCGGGAAACACCATATATTTT. It is translated as CAWSVLDNSGNTIYF.

The V and J genes are TRBV7-9 and TRBJ2-7; D gene unclear. Trimming removed 1 base from V and 3 bases from J, with 13 bases in between. The CDR3 runs to 15 residues. CDR1 and CDR2 (germline): SEHNR, FQNEAQ (reference sequence). The CDR3 spells CASSLESGPYYEQYF. The CDR3 DNA sequence: TGTGCCAGCAGCTTAGAGAGTGGCCCGTACTACGAGCAGTACTTC. The whole variable domain, remainder taken from reference TRBV7-9 and TRBJ2-7, is DTGVSQNPRHKITKRGQNVTFRCDPISEHNRLYWYRQTLGQGPEFLTYFQNEAQLEKSRLLSDRFSAERPKGSFSTLEIQRTEQGDSAMYLCASSLESGPYYEQYFGPGTRLTVT.

Comment on this clone: The junction departs from germline at one end; a sequencing error may be responsible. The gene calls are TRBV18 and TRBJ2-7; no firm D call. The CDR3 covers 8 residues. CDR1 is KGHSH and CDR2 is LQKENI in the germline V gene. The CDR3 DNA reads TGTGCCAGCTCAAGGGTCCTCTTC. It is translated as CASSRVLF.

The chain recombines TRBV5-4 with TRBJ2-7; 9 bases line up with TRBD1. V lost 4 bases, J lost 2 bases, and 7 bases stayed unmatched. CDR3 length: 15 amino acids. Germline values: CDR1 SGHNT, CDR2 YYREEE (reference sequence). The CDR3 coding sequence is TGTGCCAGCAGCCCCGGGACAGGGAAGACCTACGAGCAGTACTTC. It specifies CASSPGTGKTYEQYF.

This clone was seen more than once but under ten times. The CDR3 spells CASARGEVYGYTF. The CDR3 DNA follows: TGTGCCAGCGCCCGGGGGGAGGTCTATGGCTACACCTTC. This chain connects TRBV13 to TRBJ1-2, with a weak D call TRBD1 (5 bases). Trimming shortened V by 8 bases and J by 4 bases, and 14 bases separated the two germline ends. Per the germline V gene, CDR1 is PRHDT and CDR2 is FYEKMQ (reference sequence). The CDR3 extends over 13 amino acids.

This sequence joins TRBV12-5 and TRBJ1-2; D not certain. CDR1 LGHNT and CDR2 FRNRAP come from the germline V gene. V was trimmed by 4 bases and J by 0 bases, leaving 12 bases between them. The CDR3 length is 15 residues. CDR3 in DNA: TGTGCTAGTGGTTCCTTCCGGCTCCCTAACTATGGCTACACCTTC. Translation gives CASGSFRLPNYGYTF.

This clone was counted between two and nine times. This chain connects TRBV5-1 to TRBJ2-7, with TRBD1 matching 7 bases. Trimming removed 2 bases from V and 6 bases from J; junction bases left unmatched: 5. Germline V CDR1 and CDR2: SGHRS, YFSETQ. The CDR3 has 13 amino acids. CDR3 in amino acids: CASSFISGGEQYF. The CDR3, as DNA: TGCGCCAGCAGCTTTATTTCAGGGGGCGAGCAGTACTTC.

The CDR3 protein is CASHTGLTYGYTF. The CDR3 coding sequence is TGCGCCAGCCACACTGGGTTGACCTATGGCTACACCTTC. The chain carries TRBV10-1 and TRBJ1-2, with D hard to call. V gave up 8 bases and J gave up 4 bases, with 14 bases separating them. Germline-derived CDR1 and CDR2 are WNHNN and SYGVQD (reference sequence). The CDR3 totals 13 residues.

This chain joins TRBV30 and TRBJ1-1, with D uncertain. Germline V gene lookup returns CDR1 GTSNPN and CDR2 SVGIG (reference sequence). The germline V and J ends were trimmed by 1 base and 5 bases, with 11 bases remaining between them. The CDR3 is 13 amino acids. The DNA for the CDR3 is TGTGCCTGGAGTGGAGGTCGGTGGACTGAAGCTTTCTTT. Translated: CAWSGGRWTEAFF.

The V and J genes are TRBV5-5 and TRBJ1-5; the D is unclear. V lost 0 bases and J 6 bases, leaving 7 bases between the germline ends. Germline V gene sequence: CDR1 SGHKS, CDR2 YYEKEE (reference sequence). The CDR3 sequence is 13 residues long. The CDR3 reads CASSLASAQPQHF. CDR3 DNA sequence: TGTGCCAGCAGCTTGGCCAGCGCTCAGCCCCAGCATTTT.

The CDR3 region is CASSLAGGMKYF. CDR3 in DNA: TGTGCCAGCAGCTTAGCAGGGGGCATGAAGTACTTC. The chain employs TRBV7-9 and TRBJ2-7, with 7 bases that match TRBD1. Germline CDR1 and CDR2: SEHNR and FQNEAQ (reference sequence). The CDR3 runs to 12 residues. The V segment lost 0 bases and the J segment 11 bases; nucleotides outside the gene matches: 4.

J is TRBJ2-7 and V is TRBV7-9; D call uncertain. The CDR3 runs 12 residues. The germline gives CDR1 SEHNR, CDR2 FQNEAQ (reference sequence). The germline V and J ends were trimmed by 5 bases and 4 bases, with 9 bases remaining between them. CDR3 sequence reads: CASSALSYEQYF. CDR3 DNA: TGTGCCAGCAGCGCCTTATCTTACGAGCAGTACTTC.

The rearrangement joins TRBV18 to TRBJ1-5, with TRBD1 as a possible D gene (6 bases). CDR1 is KGHSH, CDR2 LQKENI, per germline. CDR3 length: 13 residues. The germline V and J ends were trimmed by 10 bases and 8 bases, with 18 bases remaining between them. For the CDR3, the DNA is TGTGCCACCCTGCAGGGGCCCCTAGAGCCCCAGCATTTT. It translates to CATLQGPLEPQHF. The full variable domain, with the rest looked up from reference TRBV18 and TRBJ1-5, is NAGVMQNPRHLVRRRGQEARLRCSPMKGHSHVYWYRQLPEEGLKFMVYLQKENIIDESGMPKERFSAEFPKEGPSILRIQQVVRGDSAAYFCATLQGPLEPQHFGDGTRLSIL.

The CDR3 here is CASSFEVGTLYEQYF. In nucleotides, the CDR3 is TGTGCCAGCAGCTTCGAGGTAGGGACATTATACGAGCAGTACTTC. The chain recombines TRBV5-4 with TRBJ2-7; D is perhaps TRBD1 (6 bases). Between the trimmed V and J ends, which lost 2 bases and 4 bases, there was a span of 16 bases. The germline V gene has CDR1 SGHNT and CDR2 YYREEE (reference sequence). The CDR3 is made up of 15 amino acids.

V and J are TRBV30 and TRBJ2-4, with TRBD2 as a possible D gene (6 bases). Germline CDR1 is GTSNPN and CDR2 is SVGIG (reference sequence). V was trimmed by 1 base and J by 0 bases, leaving 10 bases between them. The CDR3 spans 15 residues. CDR3 residues: CAWSGRRVAKNIQYF. CDR3 sequence (DNA): TGTGCCTGGAGTGGACGGAGGGTAGCCAAAAACATTCAGTACTTC.

V is TRBV7-9 and J is TRBJ1-2; possibly TRBD1 for D (5 bases). V lost 5 bases, J lost 5 bases, and 15 bases lay in between. The germline gives CDR1 SEHNR, CDR2 FQNEAQ (reference sequence). This CDR3 has 14 residues. CDR3 nucleotides: TGTGCCAGCAGCCCCTCAGGGATGAGGTATGGCTACACCTTC. This sequence encodes CASSPSGMRYGYTF.

The gene calls are TRBV18 and TRBJ2-4; TRBD2 might be the D (5 bases). Trimming shortened V by 2 bases and J by 9 bases, and 17 bases separated the two germline ends. This CDR3 has 15 residues. Looked up from germline, CDR1 is KGHSH and CDR2 is LQKENI. CDR3 nucleotide sequence: TGTGCCAGCTCACCAGTGGGGAGTTGGGTCAGCATTCAGTACTTC. Protein: CASSPVGSWVSIQYF.

In its sample, this clone is large. The chain has TRBV11-2 and TRBJ2-1, with 11 bases lining up with TRBD2. The CDR3 sequence is 17 residues long. Trimming took 5 bases from V and 4 from J; bases not matched to a gene: 10. CDR1 SGHAT and CDR2 FQNNGV come from the germline V gene. The CDR3 DNA reads as TGTGCCAGCAGCCCGATAGCGGGAGGGCTGAGTTACAATGAGCAGTTCTTC. Protein sequence: CASSPIAGGLSYNEQFF.